This T cell receptor beta chain was retrieved from a study of T cell responses to AZD1222 COVID-19 vaccine. Study findings and constraints: The donors showed a predominance of white British ancestry and of females, with possible underestimation of clonal diversity. Vaccine-related CD4 TCRs covered spike, predominating at 160-218 and 743-854.

Turning to this clone: What it recognizes is unknown.

The CDR3 runs 13 residues. J lost 6 bases, V lost 6 bases, and 5 bases had no gene match. CDR1 is SQVTM, CDR2 ANQGSEA, per germline. TCRdb's table, derived via immunoSEQ multiplex PCR, lists solely in-frame clones and lacks some. This sample has fewer than 200,000 clones, with roughly nine tenths found just once. The sequencing used peripheral blood, collected on day 0 of AZD1222 vaccination. The rearrangement uses TRBV29-1 and TRBJ1-2; TRBD1 aligns across 12 bases. The TCR originated in an adult in good health. DNA of the CDR3: TGCAGCGTGGGGACAGGGGGCAATAATGGCTACACCTTC. Its translation is CSVGTGGNNGYTF.